The present entry profiles one T cell receptor beta chain with its context. The data were taken from a study of blood T cell repertoires in COVID-19. The CDR3 extends over 13 amino acids. Germline assignment: CDR1 KGHDR and CDR2 SFDVKD. V trimming: 3 bases; J trimming: 11 bases; junction bases outside the gene matches: 7. In the original workflow: Amplification of reference gene primers was used by the study to estimate nucleated cell counts. The data were produced by immunoSEQ multiplex PCR, yet TCRdb's version contains in-frame clones alone and is incomplete. The V and J calls and the clone size are those of that table, but D and trimming were determined from the DNA. The sample holds about 220,000 clones, approximately 85% seen once.

The V and J genes are TRBV24-1 and TRBJ1-1, with 8 bases that match TRBD1. The sequence came from a woman between 65 and 79 years old with COVID-19, enrolled during active disease. The sample taken for sequencing was peripheral blood. In DNA, the CDR3 is TGTGCCACCAGTGATGGAGGACAGGGCACGGCTTTCTTT. It yields the protein CATSDGGQGTAFF.